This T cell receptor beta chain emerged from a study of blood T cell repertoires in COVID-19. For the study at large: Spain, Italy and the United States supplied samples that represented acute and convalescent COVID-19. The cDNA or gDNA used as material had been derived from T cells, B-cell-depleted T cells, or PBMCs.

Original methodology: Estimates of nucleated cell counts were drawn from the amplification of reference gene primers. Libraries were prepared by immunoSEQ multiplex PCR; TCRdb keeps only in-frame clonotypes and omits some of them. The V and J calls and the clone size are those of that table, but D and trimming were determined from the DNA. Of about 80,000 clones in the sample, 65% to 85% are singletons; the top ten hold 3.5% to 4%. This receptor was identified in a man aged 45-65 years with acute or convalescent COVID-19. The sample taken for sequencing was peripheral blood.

The CDR3 is CASSGDRGWLNEKLFF. DNA of the CDR3: TGTGCCAGCAGTGGGGACAGGGGGTGGCTCAATGAAAAACTGTTTTTT. The chain joins TRBV6-6 to TRBJ1-4; 11 nucleotides agree with TRBD1. Losses at the gene ends were 5 bases for V and 5 bases for J; bases not matched to a gene: 7. Germline V gene sequence: CDR1 MNHNY, CDR2 SVGAGI (reference sequence). The CDR3 is made up of 16 amino acids.